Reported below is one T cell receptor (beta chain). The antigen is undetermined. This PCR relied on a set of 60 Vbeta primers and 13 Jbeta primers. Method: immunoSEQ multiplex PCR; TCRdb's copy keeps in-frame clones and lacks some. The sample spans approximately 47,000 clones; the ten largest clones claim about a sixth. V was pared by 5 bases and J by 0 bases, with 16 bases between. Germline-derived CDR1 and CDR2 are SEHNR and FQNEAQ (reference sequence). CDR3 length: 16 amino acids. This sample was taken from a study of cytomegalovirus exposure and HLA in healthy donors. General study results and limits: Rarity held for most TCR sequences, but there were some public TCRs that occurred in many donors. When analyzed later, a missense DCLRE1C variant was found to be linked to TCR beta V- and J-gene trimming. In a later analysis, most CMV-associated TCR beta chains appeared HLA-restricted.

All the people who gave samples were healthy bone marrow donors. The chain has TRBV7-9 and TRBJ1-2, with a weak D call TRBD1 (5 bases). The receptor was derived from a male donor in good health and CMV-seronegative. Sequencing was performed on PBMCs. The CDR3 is CASSRSSGGSNYGYTF. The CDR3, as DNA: TGTGCCAGCAGCCGTTCCTCCGGGGGTTCTAACTATGGCTACACCTTC.